This T cell receptor beta chain was obtained from a study of identical twins. Whole-study findings and limits: Within cord blood, abundant beta clonotypes carried fewer insertions, but memory repertoires showed no such trend. Donors were not followed over many years; analysis was cross-sectional.

TCRdb re-called the 5' RACE reads with MiXCR, one entry per CDR3 protein. The sample records under 300,000 distinct CDR3 sequences, 6.5% being singletons. Germline V gene data show CDR1 as PRHDT and CDR2 as FYEKMQ (reference sequence). With V trimmed by 6 bases and J by 9 bases, 9 bases remained unmatched. The CDR3 is made up of 14 amino acids. This clonotype was seen at least ten times. As yet, its antigen is unknown. The data were also submitted as part of a second study, on T cells expressing NK-cell markers. From that report: Among eight sequenced donors, seven carried HCMV seropositivity while one was seronegative.

This chain joins TRBV13 and TRBJ2-1; 9 bases are a match to TRBD2. The sequencing sample was made of CD8+ T cells sorted from blood. This sequence originates from a woman in her late teens or twenties in good health. The CDR3 DNA sequence: TGTGCCAGCAGGCCCGGGACTAGCATCCCTGAGCAGTTCTTC. Translated, it gives CASRPGTSIPEQFF.